This TCR beta chain is from a study of long-term antiretroviral therapy in people with HIV. Findings and limits, study-wide: Repertoires with HIV possessed tighter CDR3 length spans than those of controls. No data on ART adherence, viral resistance or therapy changes. Post-ART samples showed increased diversity that remained below transplant donor control levels.

Remarks on this clone: Its antigen is unknown.

Trimming pared 4 bases from V and 0 bases from J, leaving 9 bases between. This CDR3 has 14 amino acids. Germline-derived CDR1 and CDR2 are MNHEY and SVGAGI. immunoSEQ v3.0 was run at survey level. Sequencing was designed to cover about 40,000-55,000 T-cell genomes in each sample. Assay: immunoSEQ multiplex PCR; the TCRdb copy retains only in-frame clones and omits some. Among approximately 30,000 clones listed, approximately 85% were seen once. Sequencing was performed on unsorted PBMCs, taken 3 years after starting antiretroviral therapy. The origin of this receptor is a man aged 40-55 years with HIV. The chain uses TRBV6-5 and TRBJ1-1; D call uncertain. The CDR3 DNA reads as TGTGCCAGCAGTTCCATCTACATGAACACTGAAGCTTTCTTT. The encoded protein is CASSSIYMNTEAFF.